One and the same sample provided the 32 T cell receptor beta chains below, sequenced in a study of CD8+CD57+ T cells in acquired aplastic anemia. The study profiled TCR beta VDJ and CDR3 using genomic DNA as template. TCRdb independently ran MiXCR on the reads; one entry per CDR3 protein. The sample yields 170,000 or so distinct CDR3 sequences, 63% seen once. Individuals selected for sequencing had exhibited CD8+CD57+ cell expansion on flow cytometry. Specimen: sorted CD4+, CD8+, or CD8+CD57+ T cells (not recorded which) from PBMCs. These TCRs come from a human donor with aplastic anemia.

The V and J genes are TRBV7-9 and TRBJ2-3; 14 nucleotides align to TRBD2. Per the germline V gene, CDR1 is SEHNR and CDR2 is FQNEAQ (reference sequence). After removal of 5 bases from V and 3 bases from J, the junction contained 7 bases not matched to a gene. This CDR3 contains 17 residues. CDR3 sequence: CASSRYGLAGGTDTQYF. The DNA for the CDR3 is TGTGCCAGCAGCCGGTATGGACTAGCGGGAGGTACAGATACGCAGTATTTT.

The rearrangement links TRBV15 to TRBJ2-3, with 11 bases lining up with TRBD2. Per the germline V gene, CDR1 is LNHNV and CDR2 is YYDKDF (reference sequence). This CDR3 is 17 amino acids long. V lost 1 base and J lost 3; bases outside the gene matches: 6. The CDR3 region is CATSRARTSGSTDTQYF. The DNA of the CDR3 is TGTGCCACCAGCAGAGCTCGCACTAGCGGGAGTACAGATACGCAGTATTTT.

The DNA for the CDR3 is TGCAGTGCTAGTGCATATACGTCCACAGATACGCAGTATTTT. This encodes CSASAYTSTDTQYF. The chain links TRBV20-1 to TRBJ2-3, with D unclear. Trimming cost V 3 bases and J 2 bases, with 12 bases left between them. CDR1 and CDR2 from the germline V gene are DFQATT and SNEGSKA (reference sequence). The CDR3 is made up of 14 amino acids.

This clonotype was seen a few times. The chain recombines TRBV7-8 with TRBJ2-3; possible D gene TRBD2, 5 bases. The CDR3 length is 17 residues. The ends were cut back, 4 bases at V and 1 base at J, with 18 bases in the middle. CDR1 and CDR2 from the germline V gene are SGHVS and FQNEAQ. CDR3 coding DNA: TGTGCCAGCAGCTCCCGCCTCAGCGGACCCGGCACAGATACGCAGTATTTT. Translating it yields CASSSRLSGPGTDTQYF.

The J gene is TRBJ2-7, the V gene TRBV2, with D possibly matching TRBD2 (6 bases). The germline CDR1 and CDR2 sequences are SNHLY and FYNNEI. The V end was cut by 8 bases, the J end by 0 bases, with 17 bases between. This CDR3 has 15 amino acids. This CDR3 is CASSLVADSSYEQYF. CDR3 bases: TGTGCCAGCTCACTGGTAGCGGATAGCTCCTACGAGCAGTACTTC. Full variable domain (rest looked up from reference TRBV2 and TRBJ2-7): EPEVTQTPSHQVTQMGQEVILRCVPISNHLYFYWYRQILGQKVEFLVSFYNNEISEKSEIFDDQFSVERPDGSNFTLKIRSTKLEDSAMYFCASSLVADSSYEQYFGPGTRLTVT.

About this clonotype itself: One junction end disagrees with the germline gene, perhaps due to a read error. This chain connects TRBV3-1 to TRBJ2-7; TRBD2 agrees at 7 bases. Germline CDR1 is LGHDT and CDR2 is YNNKEL (reference sequence). The CDR3 has 13 amino acids. The CDR3 sequence: CASSDPPSGEQYF. The CDR3 region has the DNA TGCGCCAGCAGTGACCCGCCTAGCGGCGAGCAGTACTTC.

The genes are TRBV10-1 and TRBJ2-1; 8 positions match TRBD2. V gave up 10 bases and J gave up 10 bases; unmatched junction bases: 12. Germline loops: CDR1 WNHNN, CDR2 SYGVQD (reference sequence). CDR3 length: 13 residues. CDR3 bases: TGCGCCACCGCGGGAACGGCGGGAGGCGAGCAGTTCTTC. Its translation: CATAGTAGGEQFF.

The chain carries TRBV27 and TRBJ2-1; possibly TRBD2 for D (6 bases). The germline gives CDR1 MNHEY, CDR2 SMNVEV (reference sequence). This CDR3 is 14 amino acids long. Trimming removed 5 bases from V and 1 base from J, with 9 bases in between. This CDR3 reads CASSASESYNEQFF. The CDR3 DNA follows: TGTGCCAGCAGTGCTAGCGAATCCTACAATGAGCAGTTCTTC.

This clonotype occurred many times. This could be a read error, since a much larger clone is one nucleotide away. This rearrangement joins TRBV29-1 to TRBJ2-7; a weak D match, TRBD2 (6 bases). Trimming shortened V by 6 bases and J by 2 bases, and 14 bases separated the two germline ends. The CDR3 runs 13 residues. Germline lookup yields CDR1 SQVTM and CDR2 ANQGSEA. The CDR3 is CSVVGGRTYEQYF. CDR3 nucleotides: TGCAGCGTCGTGGGAGGACGCACCTACGAGCAGTACTTC.

This chain links TRBV25-1 with TRBJ1-2; a weak D match, TRBD1 (6 bases). CDR1 and CDR2 from the germline V gene are MGHDK and SYGVNS. The CDR3 contains 14 residues. V was clipped by 4 bases and J by 4 bases, with 13 bases between them. CDR3 bases: TGTGCCAGCAGTGCCCAGGGGAAGGGCTATGGCTACACCTTC. It yields the protein CASSAQGKGYGYTF.

The V and J genes are TRBV7-2 and TRBJ2-7; 7 bases match TRBD1. CDR1 is SGHTA, CDR2 FQGNSA, per germline. The J segment lost 3 bases and the V segment lost 3 bases, leaving 5 bases of the junction unmatched. The CDR3 is 14 residues long. CDR3 DNA sequence: TGTGCCAGCAGCTTGTCGGGACAGAACTACGAGCAGTACTTC. Amino acid sequence: CASSLSGQNYEQYF.

This clonotype was recorded at least ten times. J is TRBJ2-1 and V is TRBV27; the D gene could be TRBD1 or TRBD2 (5 bases each). Trimming pared 6 bases from V and 0 bases from J, leaving 12 bases between. This CDR3 contains 15 residues. Germline V gene lookup returns CDR1 MNHEY and CDR2 SMNVEV (reference sequence). CDR3 in amino acids: CASSLAGSSYNEQFF. The DNA for the CDR3 is TGTGCCAGCAGCCTCGCAGGGAGCTCCTACAATGAGCAGTTCTTC.

This clonotype has ten or more counts. This rearrangement joins TRBV6-5 to TRBJ1-4; TRBD1 aligns across 8 bases. The CDR3 runs to 14 residues. CDR1 is MNHEY and CDR2 is SVGAGI in the germline V gene. V lost 6 bases, J lost 7 bases, and 7 bases stayed unmatched. The CDR3 spells CASRLRGRPEKLFF. In nucleotides, the CDR3 is TGTGCCAGCAGGCTCAGGGGGCGGCCTGAAAAACTGTTTTTT.

To note about this clonotype: Mismatch with germline at one junction end may stem from a read error. This chain's CDR3 is CASTLAGSSYEQYF. The CDR3 coding sequence is TGTGCCAGCACCTTAGCGGGGTCCTCCTACGAGCAGTACTTC. V gene TRBV7-9 combines with J gene TRBJ2-7; TRBD2 matches at 8 bases. The CDR3 is 14 residues long. Germline V gene lookup returns CDR1 SEHNR and CDR2 FQNEAQ (reference sequence).

The CDR3 spells CASSGTLGTGDEQYF. DNA of the CDR3: TGTGCCAGCAGCGGAACCCTCGGGACAGGGGACGAGCAGTACTTC. The V and J genes are TRBV7-9 and TRBJ2-7; 10 bases are shared with TRBD1. Germline trimming cut 5 bases from V and 5 bases from J; bases unmatched to any gene: 9. Germline V lookup: CDR1 SEHNR, CDR2 FQNEAQ (reference sequence). The CDR3 has 15 residues.

The chain has TRBV9 and TRBJ2-5; 7 bases match TRBD2. The V gene's germline CDR1 is SGDLS and CDR2 YYNGEE. After removal of 4 bases from V and 4 bases from J, the junction contained 13 bases not matched to a gene. This CDR3 comprises 16 residues. The CDR3 coding sequence is TGTGCCAGCAGCAGTGTTTTTGCGGGAGACTCAGAGACCCAGTACTTC. This gives the protein CASSSVFAGDSETQYF.

The gene calls are TRBV29-1 and TRBJ2-7, with a tentative D call TRBD1 (5 bases). The CDR3 consists of 13 residues. The V end was cut by 7 bases, the J end by 3 bases, with 16 bases between. Germline V gives CDR1 SQVTM, CDR2 ANQGSEA. The CDR3 protein is CSAVKGTGYEQYF. For the CDR3, the DNA is TGCAGCGCTGTGAAGGGTACAGGCTACGAGCAGTACTTC.

The chain joins TRBV20-1 to TRBJ2-1; D is possibly TRBD2 (7 bases). This CDR3 region has 15 residues. The germline V gene encodes CDR1 DFQATT and CDR2 SNEGSKA (reference sequence). Deletions cut 1 base from V and 4 bases from J, with 14 bases between. CDR3 sequence: CSARGGGGLYNEQFF. CDR3 DNA sequence: TGCAGTGCTAGAGGAGGCGGGGGCCTGTACAATGAGCAGTTCTTC.

Details on this clonotype: At one end the junction does not follow the germline gene, possibly because of a read error. The chain carries TRBV7-8 and TRBJ2-5; 13 positions agree with TRBD2. The length of the CDR3 is 18 residues. Germline-derived CDR1 and CDR2 are SGHVS and FQNEAQ. CDR3 DNA: TGTGCCAGCAGCCCTCGACTAGCGGGGGGCGATACCGAAGAGACCCAGCACTTC. Residues: CASSPRLAGGDTEETQHF.

V and J are TRBV19 and TRBJ2-7; D may be TRBD2 (5 bases). The ends were cut back, 5 bases at V and 2 bases at J, with 13 bases in the middle. CDR1 and CDR2 from the germline V gene are LNHDA and SQIVND (reference sequence). The CDR3 extends over 14 amino acids. CDR3 residues: CASSYQAGTYEQYF. Here the CDR3 DNA reads TGTGCCAGTAGTTATCAAGCCGGGACCTACGAGCAGTACTTC.

The genes are TRBV7-2 and TRBJ2-1; D possibly corresponds to TRBD1 (5 bases). V lost 5 bases, J lost 0 bases, and 11 bases lay in between. This CDR3 is 15 amino acids long. The V gene's germline CDR1 is SGHTA and CDR2 FQGNSA. The CDR3 nucleotides are TGTGCCAGCAGCGCGACAGCGAGCTCCTACAATGAGCAGTTCTTC. Protein product: CASSATASSYNEQFF.

In nucleotides, the CDR3 is TGTGCCAGCAGCGAAGGACAGGGGAGGGCAAAGACCCAGTACTTC. This translates into CASSEGQGRAKTQYF. The rearrangement uses TRBV25-1 and TRBJ2-5, with TRBD1 matching 9 bases. V shed 6 bases, J shed 6 bases, and the junction held 11 bases outside the gene matches. Per germline, CDR1 MGHDK and CDR2 SYGVNS. The CDR3 has 15 amino acids. Variable domain in full (rest from reference TRBV25-1 and TRBJ2-5): EADIYQTPRYLVIGTGKKITLECSQTMGHDKMYWYQQDPGMELHLIHYSYGVNSTEKGDLSSESTVSRIRTEHFPLTLESARPSHTSQYLCASSEGQGRAKTQYFGPGTRLLVL.

The rearrangement links TRBV5-4 to TRBJ1-4; possibly TRBD1 for D (5 bases). V shed 4 bases and J shed 8 bases, with 18 bases lying between them. Germline V gives CDR1 SGHNT, CDR2 YYREEE (reference sequence). This CDR3 region has 15 residues. Here the CDR3 DNA reads TGTGCCAGCAGCCTCGGGACTAGCGGGGGAGAAAAACTGTTTTTT. This encodes CASSLGTSGGEKLFF.

The J gene is TRBJ1-2, the V gene TRBV19; D gene unclear. Germline V gives CDR1 LNHDA, CDR2 SQIVND (reference sequence). This CDR3 spans 15 amino acids. Trimming pared 3 bases from V and 5 bases from J, leaving 16 bases between. CDR3 DNA sequence: TGTGCCAGTAGTATGCCGGCAGCATCTACATATGGCTACACCTTC. It is translated as CASSMPAASTYGYTF.

This clonotype was seen repeatedly, ten times or more. The chain recombines TRBV27 with TRBJ2-7, with 8 nucleotides matching TRBD1. CDR3 size: 14 residues. The V and J ends lost 3 bases and 7 bases, in that order; junction bases with no gene match: 8. The V gene's germline CDR1 is MNHEY and CDR2 SMNVEV (reference sequence). This chain's CDR3 is CASSFTRQGREQYF. The CDR3 DNA sequence: TGTGCCAGCAGTTTCACAAGACAGGGGCGGGAGCAGTACTTC.

Many counts were recorded for this clonotype. The gene calls are TRBV5-1 and TRBJ2-5; 9 bases fit TRBD1. V lost 4 bases, J lost 3 bases, and 4 bases stayed unmatched. Germline CDR1 SGHRS, CDR2 YFSETQ. The CDR3 is 14 amino acids. Here the CDR3 reads CASSPGQGKETQYF. The CDR3 DNA sequence: TGCGCCAGCAGCCCGGGACAGGGAAAAGAGACCCAGTACTTC.

The V gene is TRBV7-4, the J gene TRBJ1-4, with D possibly matching TRBD1 (5 bases). CDR1 and CDR2 (germline): SGHVT, SQSDAQ. Trimming left V 5 bases short and J 0 bases short, with 13 bases between. This CDR3 comprises 16 residues. CDR3 nucleotide sequence: TGTGCCAGCAGCCTCCGACAGAAGGCAACTAATGAAAAACTGTTTTTT. Encoded protein: CASSLRQKATNEKLFF.

The rearrangement uses TRBV10-3 and TRBJ1-3; no clear D. The CDR3 loop spans 14 amino acids. Per the germline V gene, CDR1 is ENHRY and CDR2 is SYGVKD. V lost 5 bases and J 0 bases, leaving 8 bases between the germline ends. This chain's CDR3 is CAISWAGSGNTIYF. The CDR3 DNA reads as TGTGCCATCAGTTGGGCAGGCTCTGGAAACACCATATATTTT.

This sequence joins TRBV20-1 and TRBJ2-3; the D is unclear. The CDR3 is made up of 13 amino acids. Germline V gene data show CDR1 as DFQATT and CDR2 as SNEGSKA (reference sequence). The germline V and J ends were trimmed by 4 bases and 2 bases, with 10 bases remaining between them. The CDR3 nucleotides are TGCAGTGCTAAGAGGACCAACACAGATACGCAGTATTTT. Amino acids: CSAKRTNTDTQYF.

The V and J genes are TRBV20-1 and TRBJ1-1, with D possibly being TRBD1 (6 bases). From germline, CDR1 is DFQATT and CDR2 SNEGSKA (reference sequence). The CDR3 is 13 amino acids. In nucleotides, the CDR3 is TGCACCACTCCGGGACACGGGAACACTGAAGCTTTCTTT. Protein: CTTPGHGNTEAFF.

J is TRBJ1-2 and V is TRBV10-2, with D hard to call. Per germline, CDR1 WSHSY and CDR2 SAAADI. The length of the CDR3 is 14 residues. V was shortened by 4 bases and J by 5 bases, with 14 bases between the two germline ends. The DNA for the CDR3 is TGCGCCAGCAGTGCCACACCCTCATTATATGGCTACACCTTC. This sequence encodes CASSATPSLYGYTF.

This clonotype was observed many times. The V and J genes are TRBV7-9 and TRBJ2-2, with 8 positions matching TRBD2. The CDR3 totals 12 residues. Trimming removed 1 base from V and 16 bases from J; junction bases left unmatched: 5. The germline V gene encodes CDR1 SEHNR and CDR2 FQNEAQ (reference sequence). CDR3 in DNA: TGTGCCAGCAGCTTAGGAAGCGGGGGTTCGTTTTTT. It specifies CASSLGSGGSFF.